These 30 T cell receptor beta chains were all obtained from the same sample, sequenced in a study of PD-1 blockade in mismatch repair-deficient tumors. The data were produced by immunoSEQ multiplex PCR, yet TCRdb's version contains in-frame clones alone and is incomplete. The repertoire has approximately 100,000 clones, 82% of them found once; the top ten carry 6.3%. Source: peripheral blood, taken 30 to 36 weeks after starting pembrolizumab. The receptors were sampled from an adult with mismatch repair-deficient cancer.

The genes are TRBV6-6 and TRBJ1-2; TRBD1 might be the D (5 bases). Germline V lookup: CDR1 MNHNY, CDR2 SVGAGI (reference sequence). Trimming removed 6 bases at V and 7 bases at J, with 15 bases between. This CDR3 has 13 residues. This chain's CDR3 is CASSPLGVGGYTF. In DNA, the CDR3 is TGTGCCAGCAGCCCCCTGGGGGTCGGTGGCTACACCTTC.

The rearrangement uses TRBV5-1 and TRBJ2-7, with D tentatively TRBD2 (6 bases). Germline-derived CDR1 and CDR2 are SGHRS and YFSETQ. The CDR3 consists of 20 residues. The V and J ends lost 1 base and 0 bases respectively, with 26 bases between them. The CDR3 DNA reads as TGCGCCAGCAGCTTGTTCTATCCTCCTAGCGCGAACCCAGTCTCCTACGAGCAGTACTTC. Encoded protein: CASSLFYPPSANPVSYEQYF.

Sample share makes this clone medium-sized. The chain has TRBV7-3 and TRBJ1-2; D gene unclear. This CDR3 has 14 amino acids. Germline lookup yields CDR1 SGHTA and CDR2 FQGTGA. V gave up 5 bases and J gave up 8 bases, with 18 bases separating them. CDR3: CASSTGSRPEGYTF. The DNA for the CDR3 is TGTGCCAGCAGCACCGGAAGTCGCCCGGAGGGCTACACCTTC. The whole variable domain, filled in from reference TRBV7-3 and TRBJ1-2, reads GAGVSQTPSNKVTEKGKYVELRCDPISGHTALYWYRQSLGQGPEFLIYFQGTGAADDSGLPNDRFFAVRPEGSVSTLKIQRTERGDSAVYLCASSTGSRPEGYTFGSGTRLTVV.

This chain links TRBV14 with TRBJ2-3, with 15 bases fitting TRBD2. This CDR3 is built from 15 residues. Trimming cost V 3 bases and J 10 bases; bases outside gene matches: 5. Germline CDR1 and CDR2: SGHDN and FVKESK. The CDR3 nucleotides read TGTGCCAGCAGCCAGACGGGGACTAGCGGGAGGTCGCAGTATTTT. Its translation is CASSQTGTSGRSQYF.

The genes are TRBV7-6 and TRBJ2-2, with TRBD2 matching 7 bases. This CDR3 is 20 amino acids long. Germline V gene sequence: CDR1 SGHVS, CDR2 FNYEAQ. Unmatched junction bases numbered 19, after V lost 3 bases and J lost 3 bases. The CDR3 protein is CASSFPIGREIKGDTGELFF. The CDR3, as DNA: TGTGCCAGCAGCTTCCCGATCGGGCGGGAGATAAAAGGGGACACCGGGGAGCTGTTTTTT.

CDR3 nucleotides: TGTGCCAGCAGTCTCCGGGACGATCCTAGGGAGCAGTACTTC. Translation gives CASSLRDDPREQYF. This chain joins TRBV7-6 and TRBJ2-7, with D perhaps TRBD1 or TRBD2 (5 bases each). There are 14 residues in the CDR3. Trimming removed 6 bases at V and 7 bases at J, with 19 bases between. From germline, CDR1 is SGHVS and CDR2 FNYEAQ.

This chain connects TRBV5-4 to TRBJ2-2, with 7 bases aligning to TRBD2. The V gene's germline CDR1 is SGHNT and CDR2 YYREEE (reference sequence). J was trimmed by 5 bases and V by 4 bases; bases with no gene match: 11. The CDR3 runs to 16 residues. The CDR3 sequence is CASSPVTGGFTGELFF. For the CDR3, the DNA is TGTGCCAGCAGCCCCGTTACGGGAGGTTTTACCGGGGAGCTGTTTTTT.

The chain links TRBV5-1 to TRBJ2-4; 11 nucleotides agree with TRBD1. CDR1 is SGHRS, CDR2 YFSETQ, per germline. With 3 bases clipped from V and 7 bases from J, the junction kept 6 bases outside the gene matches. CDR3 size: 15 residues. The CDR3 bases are TGCGCCAGCAGCTACGGACAGGGGGCGCATAACATTCAGTACTTC. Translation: CASSYGQGAHNIQYF.

CDR3 residues: CASSLGGLAGATGELFF. In DNA, the CDR3 is TGTGCCAGCAGCTTGGGGGGACTAGCGGGAGCCACCGGGGAGCTGTTTTTT. The chain couples TRBV5-4 to TRBJ2-2; 14 bases agree with TRBD2. J gave up 4 bases and V 0 bases, and 2 bases lay outside the gene matches. The V gene's germline CDR1 is SGHNT and CDR2 YYREEE (reference sequence). This CDR3 comprises 17 residues.

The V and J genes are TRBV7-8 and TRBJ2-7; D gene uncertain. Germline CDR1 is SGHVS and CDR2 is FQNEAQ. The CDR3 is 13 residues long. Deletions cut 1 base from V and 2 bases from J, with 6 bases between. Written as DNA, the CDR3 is TGTGCCAGCAGCTTAGGGACCACCTACGAGCAGTACTTC. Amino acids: CASSLGTTYEQYF.

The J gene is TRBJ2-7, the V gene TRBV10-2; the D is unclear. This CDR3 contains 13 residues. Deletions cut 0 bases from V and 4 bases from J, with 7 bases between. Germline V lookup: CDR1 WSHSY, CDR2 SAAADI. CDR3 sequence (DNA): TGCGCCAGCAGTGAGTCGGTGTTTTACGAGCAGTACTTC. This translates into CASSESVFYEQYF.

CDR3 sequence reads: CASSLAAGGYNEQFF. The CDR3 DNA follows: TGTGCCAGCAGCTTAGCGGCAGGGGGGTACAATGAGCAGTTCTTC. The chain joins TRBV7-2 to TRBJ2-1; D possibly corresponds to TRBD1 (7 bases). Germline-derived CDR1 and CDR2 are SGHTA and FQGNSA. The CDR3 runs 15 residues. V gave up 0 bases and J gave up 4 bases, with 10 bases separating them.

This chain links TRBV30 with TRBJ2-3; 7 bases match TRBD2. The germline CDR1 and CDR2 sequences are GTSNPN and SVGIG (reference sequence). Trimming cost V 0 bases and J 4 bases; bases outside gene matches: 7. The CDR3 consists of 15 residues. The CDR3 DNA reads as TGTGCCTGGAGTGTACTTGCGGGAGCAGCAGATACGCAGTATTTT. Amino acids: CAWSVLAGAADTQYF.

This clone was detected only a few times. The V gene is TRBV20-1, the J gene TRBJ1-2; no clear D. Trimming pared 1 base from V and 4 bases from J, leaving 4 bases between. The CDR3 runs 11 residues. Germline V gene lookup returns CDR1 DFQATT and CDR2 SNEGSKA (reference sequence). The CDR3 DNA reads TGCAGTGCTAGAGCCAGCTATGGCTACACCTTC. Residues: CSARASYGYTF.

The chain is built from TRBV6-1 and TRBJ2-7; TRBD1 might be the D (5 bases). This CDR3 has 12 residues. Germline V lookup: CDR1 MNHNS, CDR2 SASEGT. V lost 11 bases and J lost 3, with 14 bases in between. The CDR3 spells CACTRAIYEQYF. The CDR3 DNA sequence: TGTGCCTGCACCAGGGCTATCTACGAGCAGTACTTC.

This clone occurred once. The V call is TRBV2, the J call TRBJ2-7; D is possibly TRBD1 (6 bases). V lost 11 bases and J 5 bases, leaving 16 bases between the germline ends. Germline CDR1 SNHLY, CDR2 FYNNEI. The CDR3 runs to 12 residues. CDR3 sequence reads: CAGHQGKDEQYF. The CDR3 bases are TGTGCCGGGCATCAGGGGAAGGACGAGCAGTACTTC.

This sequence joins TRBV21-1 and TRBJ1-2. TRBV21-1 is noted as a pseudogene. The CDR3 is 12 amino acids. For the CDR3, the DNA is TGTGCCAGCACCTATTGGGGAAATGGCTACACCTTC. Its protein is CASTYWGNGYTF.

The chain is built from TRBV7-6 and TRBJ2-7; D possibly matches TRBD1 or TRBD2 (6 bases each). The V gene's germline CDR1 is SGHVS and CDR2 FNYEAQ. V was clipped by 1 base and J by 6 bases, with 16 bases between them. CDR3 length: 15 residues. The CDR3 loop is CASSLEGGPLGEQYF. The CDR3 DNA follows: TGTGCCAGCAGCTTAGAGGGGGGCCCCTTAGGCGAGCAGTACTTC.

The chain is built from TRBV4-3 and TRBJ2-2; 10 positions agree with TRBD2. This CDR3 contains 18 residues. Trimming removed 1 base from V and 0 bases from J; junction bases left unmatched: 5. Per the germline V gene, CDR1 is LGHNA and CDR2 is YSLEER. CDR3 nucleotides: TGCGCCAGCAGCCAAGGACTAGCGGGTAGCGCGAACACCGGGGAGCTGTTTTTT. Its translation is CASSQGLAGSANTGELFF.

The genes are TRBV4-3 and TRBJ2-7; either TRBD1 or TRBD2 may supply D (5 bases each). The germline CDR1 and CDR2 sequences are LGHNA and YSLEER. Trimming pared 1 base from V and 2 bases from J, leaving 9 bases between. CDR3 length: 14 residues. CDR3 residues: CASSQGDGPYEQYF. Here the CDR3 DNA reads TGCGCCAGCAGCCAAGGGGACGGCCCCTACGAGCAGTACTTC.

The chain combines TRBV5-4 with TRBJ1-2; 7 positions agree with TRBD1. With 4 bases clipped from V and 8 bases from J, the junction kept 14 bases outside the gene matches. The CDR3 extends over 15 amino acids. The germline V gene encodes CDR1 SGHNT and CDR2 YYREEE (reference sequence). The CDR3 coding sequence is TGTGCCAGCAGCGACAGGGTGGAGGGAATAAGGGGCTACACCTTC. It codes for CASSDRVEGIRGYTF.

The CDR3, as DNA: TGCGCCAGCAGCCAAGGGGATACGCAGTATTTT. It is translated as CASSQGDTQYF. The rearrangement joins TRBV4-3 to TRBJ2-3; D ambiguous. The V end was cut by 1 base, the J end by 6 bases, with 2 bases between. Per the germline V gene, CDR1 is LGHNA and CDR2 is YSLEER. This CDR3 contains 11 residues.

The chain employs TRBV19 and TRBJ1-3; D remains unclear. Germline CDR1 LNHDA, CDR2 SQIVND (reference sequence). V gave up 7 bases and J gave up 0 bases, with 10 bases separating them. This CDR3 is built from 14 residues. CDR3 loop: CASTQSISGNTIYF. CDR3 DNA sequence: TGTGCCAGTACCCAATCGATCTCTGGAAACACCATATATTTT. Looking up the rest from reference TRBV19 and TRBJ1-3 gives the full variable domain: DGGITQSPKYLFRKEGQNVTLSCEQNLNHDAMYWYRQDPGQGLRLIYYSQIVNDFQKGDIAEGYSVSREKKESFPLTVTSAQKNPTAFYLCASTQSISGNTIYFGEGSWLTVV.

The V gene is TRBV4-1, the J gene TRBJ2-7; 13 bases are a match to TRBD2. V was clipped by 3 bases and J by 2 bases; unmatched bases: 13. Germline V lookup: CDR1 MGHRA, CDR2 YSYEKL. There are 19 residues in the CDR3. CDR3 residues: CASSHAVAKGLAGAYEQYF. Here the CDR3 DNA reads TGCGCCAGCAGCCACGCCGTAGCGAAAGGACTAGCGGGAGCCTACGAGCAGTACTTC.

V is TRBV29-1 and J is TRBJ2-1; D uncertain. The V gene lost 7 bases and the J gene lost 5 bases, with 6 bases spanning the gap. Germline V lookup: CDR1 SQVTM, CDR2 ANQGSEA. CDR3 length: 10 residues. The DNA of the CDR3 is TGCAGCGGGCGGAACAATGAGCAGTTCTTC. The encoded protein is CSGRNNEQFF.

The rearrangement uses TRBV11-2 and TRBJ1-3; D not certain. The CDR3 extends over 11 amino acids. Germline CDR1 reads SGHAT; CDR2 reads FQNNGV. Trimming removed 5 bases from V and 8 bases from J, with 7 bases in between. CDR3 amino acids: CASSQTHTIYF. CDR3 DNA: TGTGCCAGCAGCCAGACACACACCATATATTTT.

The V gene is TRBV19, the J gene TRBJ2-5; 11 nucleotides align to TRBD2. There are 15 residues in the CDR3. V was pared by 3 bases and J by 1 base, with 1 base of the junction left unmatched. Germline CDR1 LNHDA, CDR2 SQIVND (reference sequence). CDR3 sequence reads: CASSIGLAGQETQYF. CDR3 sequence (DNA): TGTGCCAGTAGTATTGGACTAGCGGGCCAAGAGACCCAGTACTTC. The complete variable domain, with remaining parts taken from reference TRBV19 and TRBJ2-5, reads DGGITQSPKYLFRKEGQNVTLSCEQNLNHDAMYWYRQDPGQGLRLIYYSQIVNDFQKGDIAEGYSVSREKKESFPLTVTSAQKNPTAFYLCASSIGLAGQETQYFGPGTRLLVL.

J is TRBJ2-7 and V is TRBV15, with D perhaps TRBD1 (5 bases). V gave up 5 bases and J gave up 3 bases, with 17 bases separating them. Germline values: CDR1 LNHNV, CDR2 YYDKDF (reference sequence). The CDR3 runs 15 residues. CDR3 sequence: CATSGVQGSNYEQYF. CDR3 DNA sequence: TGTGCCACCAGCGGAGTCCAGGGATCGAACTACGAGCAGTACTTC.

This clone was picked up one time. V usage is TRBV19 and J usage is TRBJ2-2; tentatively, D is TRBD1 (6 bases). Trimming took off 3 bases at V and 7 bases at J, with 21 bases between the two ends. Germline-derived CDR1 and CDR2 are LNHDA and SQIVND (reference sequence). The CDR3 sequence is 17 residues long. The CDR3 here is CASSIPRGAPGGGELFF. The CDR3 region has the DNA TGTGCCAGTAGTATCCCCAGGGGCGCCCCGGGTGGCGGGGAGCTGTTTTTT.

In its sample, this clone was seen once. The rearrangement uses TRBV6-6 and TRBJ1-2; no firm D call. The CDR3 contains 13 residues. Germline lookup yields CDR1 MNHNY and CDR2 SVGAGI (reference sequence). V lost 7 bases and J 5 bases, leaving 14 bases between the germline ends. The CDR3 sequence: CASTPTSGYGYTF. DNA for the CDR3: TGTGCCAGCACCCCCACCAGCGGATATGGCTACACCTTC.